The 18 T cell receptor beta chains given below trace back to one sample, sequenced in a study of blood T cells in healthy people across ages. For the second PCR, which ran for about 7 to 11 cycles, a sample-barcoded 5' primer and a J-beta primer mix were used. TCRdb ran MiXCR on the 5' RACE reads and lists one entry per CDR3 protein. The table records some 670,000 distinct CDR3 sequences, around 50% of them present only once. Input material: blood. These receptor sequences come from an elderly woman in good health.

The chain couples TRBV19 to TRBJ2-5; maybe TRBD1 (5 bases). The CDR3 length is 19 residues. The V and J ends lost 3 bases and 2 bases respectively, with 25 bases between them. Germline assignment: CDR1 LNHDA and CDR2 SQIVND (reference sequence). The CDR3 DNA reads TGTGCCAGTAGTATGGGGCCCGGACACCGCAAAATATTACAAGAGACCCAGTACTTC. Translation: CASSMGPGHRKILQETQYF.

The genes are TRBV7-3 and TRBJ2-3, with D perhaps matching TRBD1 or TRBD2 (5 bases each). CDR1 is SGHTA and CDR2 is FQGTGA in the germline V gene. The CDR3 length is 14 residues. V was cut by 2 bases and J by 5 bases, with 11 bases left in between. CDR3 residues: CASSLRPGRDTQYF. DNA for the CDR3: TGTGCCAGCAGCTTACGCCCGGGGCGAGATACGCAGTATTTT.

The chain carries TRBV7-3 and TRBJ2-5; D unresolved. CDR1 is SGHTA, CDR2 FQGTGA, per germline. CDR3 length: 15 amino acids. Trimming pared 2 bases from V and 2 bases from J, leaving 12 bases between. CDR3 in amino acids: CASSLGQTQQETQYF. In nucleotides, the CDR3 is TGTGCCAGCAGCTTAGGGCAGACACAACAAGAGACCCAGTACTTC.

This clonotype turned up a few times. The rearrangement joins TRBV10-3 to TRBJ1-6, with 11 bases that match TRBD1. Germline CDR1 is ENHRY and CDR2 is SYGVKD. This CDR3 is built from 16 residues. V dropped 8 bases and J dropped 4; count of bases not matched to a gene: 7. For the CDR3, the DNA is TGTGCCATCCCCGAGGACAGGGGGCATTATAATTCACCCCTCCACTTT. It encodes CAIPEDRGHYNSPLHF.

This clonotype was found once. A much larger clone sits a single nucleotide away, making a read error possible. V is TRBV28 and J is TRBJ2-3; D gene uncertain. Germline assignment: CDR1 MDHEN and CDR2 SYDVKM. This CDR3 is built from 13 residues. The DNA for the CDR3 is TGTGCCGCCCGGACGGTGAGCACAGATGCGCAGTATTTT. As protein: CAARTVSTDAQYF.

V is TRBV20-1 and J is TRBJ2-5; 14 bases map to TRBD2. Germline V gene lookup returns CDR1 DFQATT and CDR2 SNEGSKA (reference sequence). The CDR3 spans 19 residues. V dropped 5 bases and J dropped 0; count of bases not matched to a gene: 14. The CDR3 DNA sequence: TGCAGTGCTGCCGCCAAGAGACTAGCGGGGGGGATGTACCAAGAGACCCAGTACTTC. Its protein product is CSAAAKRLAGGMYQETQYF.

V gene TRBV4-1 combines with J gene TRBJ1-2; D not resolved. The V gene lost 3 bases and the J gene lost 4 bases, with 18 bases spanning the gap. The length of the CDR3 is 16 residues. Germline V lookup: CDR1 MGHRA, CDR2 YSYEKL. The CDR3 protein is CASSQGPQPDPYGYTF. CDR3 nucleotides: TGCGCCAGCAGCCAGGGCCCACAGCCCGACCCCTATGGCTACACCTTC.

The rearrangement joins TRBV7-2 to TRBJ1-1; D may be TRBD1 (6 bases). Trimming left V 1 base short and J 7 bases short, with 10 bases between. The germline V gene has CDR1 SGHTA and CDR2 FQGNSA. The CDR3 loop spans 13 amino acids. CDR3: CASSLEGGDEAFF. CDR3 sequence (DNA): TGTGCCAGCAGCTTAGAGGGGGGGGATGAAGCTTTCTTT.

This chain uses TRBV21-1 with TRBJ2-7; the table names TRBD2, a call not compared with the DNA. TRBV21-1 is a listed pseudogene. This CDR3 is 17 amino acids long. The CDR3: CASPKIPASGSYNEQYF. The CDR3 coding sequence is TGTGCCAGCCCAAAGATCCCTGCTAGCGGGTCTTACAATGAGCAGTACTTC.

This chain joins TRBV12-3 or TRBV12-4 and TRBJ1-5; the D gene is possibly TRBD1 (5 bases). The CDR3 spans 14 residues. Trimming removed 5 bases from V and 5 bases from J, with 13 bases in between. This CDR3 is CASSIDSTYQPQHF. DNA of the CDR3: TGTGCCAGCAGTATCGACAGCACTTATCAGCCCCAGCATTTT.

This clonotype was seen at least ten times. This chain joins TRBV7-9 and TRBJ2-5, with D unclear. Germline V gives CDR1 SEHNR, CDR2 FQNEAQ (reference sequence). CDR3 length: 13 amino acids. Trimming pared 3 bases from V and 5 bases from J, leaving 10 bases between. The CDR3, as DNA: TGTGCCAGCAGCTTCCGGGTGATGGAGACCCAGTACTTC. As protein: CASSFRVMETQYF.

The genes are TRBV7-2 and TRBJ2-3; TRBD1 matches 7 bases. The CDR3 extends over 14 amino acids. The germline V gene encodes CDR1 SGHTA and CDR2 FQGNSA. The V segment lost 8 bases and the J segment 1 base; nucleotides outside the gene matches: 6. Here the CDR3 DNA reads TGTGCCAGCTTTCCCGGGACAGGCACAGATACGCAGTATTTT. Residues: CASFPGTGTDTQYF.

This clonotype came up many times. The chain couples TRBV20-1 to TRBJ2-5; TRBD2 is a possible D gene (5 bases). The CDR3 is made up of 16 amino acids. V gave up 2 bases and J gave up 0 bases, with 16 bases separating them. In germline, CDR1 is DFQATT, CDR2 SNEGSKA (reference sequence). The CDR3 loop is CSARSLADGYQETQYF. Here the CDR3 DNA reads TGCAGTGCTAGATCGCTAGCCGATGGGTACCAAGAGACCCAGTACTTC.

The rearrangement links TRBV28 to TRBJ2-1, with D unclear. The V gene lost 11 bases and the J gene lost 8 bases, with 13 bases spanning the gap. Germline V gene sequence: CDR1 MDHEN, CDR2 SYDVKM. CDR3 length: 11 amino acids. CDR3 sequence reads: CAALQPDEQFF. The CDR3 nucleotides read TGTGCCGCCCTTCAACCGGATGAGCAGTTCTTC.

The V and J genes are TRBV5-4 and TRBJ2-3, with D hard to call. CDR1 and CDR2 from the germline V gene are SGHNT and YYREEE (reference sequence). This CDR3 comprises 13 residues. Trimming removed 10 bases from V and 0 bases from J, with 12 bases in between. CDR3 amino acids: CAGRLYSTDTQYF. CDR3 coding DNA: TGTGCCGGGCGGCTCTATAGCACAGATACGCAGTATTTT.

This chain uses TRBV3-1 with TRBJ1-1; a possible D gene is TRBD1 (6 bases). V was cut by 4 bases and J by 5 bases, with 14 bases left in between. Germline V CDR1 and CDR2: LGHDT, YNNKEL (reference sequence). The CDR3 runs 14 residues. CDR3 loop: CASSLVGGWTEAFF. CDR3 coding DNA: TGTGCCAGCAGCCTTGTGGGGGGCTGGACTGAAGCTTTCTTT.

Comment on this clonotype: This may be a read error, as it is one base from a much larger clone. V is TRBV20-1 and J is TRBJ2-7, with D possibly TRBD1 on 6 matching bases. The tail of the sequence fits TRBJ2-5 better, so the J call may be wrong. CDR1 DFQATT and CDR2 SNEGSKA come from the germline V gene (reference sequence). The CDR3 runs 15 residues. CDR3 DNA: TGCAGTGCTTGGACAGAGAAAGCCGGAGGCGAGACCCAGTACTTC. Amino acids: CSAWTEKAGGETQYF.

This clonotype has just a few counts. J is TRBJ2-2 and V is TRBV29-1, with D perhaps assigned TRBD1 or TRBD2 (6 bases each). Germline V gene sequence: CDR1 SQVTM, CDR2 ANQGSEA. With 7 bases removed from V and 5 bases from J, the gap between germline ends came to 14 bases. CDR3 length: 13 residues. This chain's CDR3 is CSAAGHKTGELFF. The CDR3 nucleotides read TGCAGCGCTGCGGGACATAAGACCGGGGAGCTGTTTTTT.